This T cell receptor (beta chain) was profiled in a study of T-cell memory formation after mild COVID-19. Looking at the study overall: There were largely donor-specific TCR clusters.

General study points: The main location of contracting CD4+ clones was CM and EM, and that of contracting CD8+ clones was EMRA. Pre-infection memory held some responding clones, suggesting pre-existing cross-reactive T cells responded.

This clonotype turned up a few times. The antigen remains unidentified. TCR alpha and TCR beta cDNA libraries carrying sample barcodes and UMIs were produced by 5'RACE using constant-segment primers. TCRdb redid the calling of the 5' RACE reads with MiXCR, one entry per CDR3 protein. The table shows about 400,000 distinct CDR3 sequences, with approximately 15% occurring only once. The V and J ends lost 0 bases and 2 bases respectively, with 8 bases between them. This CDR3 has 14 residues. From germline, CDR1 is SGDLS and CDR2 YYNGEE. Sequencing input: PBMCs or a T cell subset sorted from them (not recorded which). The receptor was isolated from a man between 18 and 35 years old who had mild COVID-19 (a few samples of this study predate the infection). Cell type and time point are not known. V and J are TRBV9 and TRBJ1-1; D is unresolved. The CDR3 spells CASSVDIENTEAFF. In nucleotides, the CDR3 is TGTGCCAGCAGCGTAGATATAGAAAACACTGAAGCTTTCTTT.